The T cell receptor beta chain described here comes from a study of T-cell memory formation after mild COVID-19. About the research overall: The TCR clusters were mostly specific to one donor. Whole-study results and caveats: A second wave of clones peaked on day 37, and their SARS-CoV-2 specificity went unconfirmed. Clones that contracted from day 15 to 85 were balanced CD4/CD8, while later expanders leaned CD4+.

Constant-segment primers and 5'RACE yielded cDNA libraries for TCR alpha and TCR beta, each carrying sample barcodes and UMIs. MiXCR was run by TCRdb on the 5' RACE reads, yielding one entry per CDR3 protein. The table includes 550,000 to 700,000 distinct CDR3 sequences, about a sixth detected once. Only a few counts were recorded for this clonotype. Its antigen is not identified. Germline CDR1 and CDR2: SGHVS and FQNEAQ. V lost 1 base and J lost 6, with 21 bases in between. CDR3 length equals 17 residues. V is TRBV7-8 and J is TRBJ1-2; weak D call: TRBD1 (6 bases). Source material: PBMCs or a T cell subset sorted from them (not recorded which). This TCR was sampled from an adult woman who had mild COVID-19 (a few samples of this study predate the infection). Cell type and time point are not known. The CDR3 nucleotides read TGTGCCAGCAGCTTAGGACTTCACAGGGATTGGGGGAATGGCTACACCTTC. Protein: CASSLGLHRDWGNGYTF.